This record covers a single TCR beta chain. The data stem from a study of blood T cell repertoires in COVID-19. Turning to the study itself: COVID-19 samples, acute and convalescent, were from the United States, Italy and Spain. The analysed material was cDNA or gDNA that came from T cells, B-cell-depleted T cells, or PBMCs.

Germline values: CDR1 MNHNY, CDR2 SVGAGI (reference sequence). V lost 10 bases and J lost 4; bases outside the gene matches: 10. This CDR3 is 16 amino acids long. Original processing methods: By means of reference gene primer amplification, nucleated cell counts were estimated. The protocol was immunoSEQ multiplex PCR, while the TCRdb copy is restricted to in-frame clones and leaves out a portion. V, J and clone size are taken as reported in that table, and D and trimming were inferred from the DNA itself. Of under 75,000 clones in the sample, about 91% were seen once. Input material: peripheral blood. The origin of this receptor is an elderly woman with active COVID-19. The genes are TRBV6-6 and TRBJ2-6; 10 positions agree with TRBD2. The CDR3 loop reads CATGGAGGAGANVLTF. CDR3 sequence (DNA): TGTGCCACCGGCGGAGCGGGGGGGGCAGGGGCCAACGTCCTGACTTTC.